This TCR beta chain was observed in a study of Graves' ophthalmopathy and Graves' hyperthyroidism. Investigators amplified TCR beta CDR3 regions from RNA transcripts. RT-PCR with HTBI primers came first, then second-round multiplex PCR. Via MiXCR, TCRdb re-called the multiplex PCR reads, giving one row per CDR3 protein. Of 220,000 or so distinct CDR3 sequences listed, approximately 21% are singletons. Germline V gene sequence: CDR1 SGHAT, CDR2 FQNNGV. With V trimmed by 1 base and J by 3 bases, 3 bases remained unmatched. CDR3 size: 17 residues. Overall study findings and caveats: Ophthalmopathy progression was predicted by the model at 70.59% sensitivity and less than 75% specificity.

As regards this clonotype: Its specificity is not known.

The receptor was isolated from a woman aged 50 to 60 with Graves' ophthalmopathy. The specimen sequenced was peripheral blood. The chain joins TRBV11-2 to TRBJ2-2; TRBD2 matches 12 bases. Here the CDR3 reads CASSLVGLAGHTGELFF. In DNA form, the CDR3 reads TGTGCCAGCAGCTTAGTGGGACTAGCGGGTCACACCGGGGAGCTGTTTTTT.